This T cell receptor (beta chain) was observed in a study of CD8 T cells in Susac syndrome. Germline V CDR1 and CDR2: LNHNV, YYDKDF (reference sequence). This CDR3 has 16 residues. Trimming pared 1 base from V and 2 bases from J, leaving 14 bases between. It was with random hexamers that about 0.45 to 1 ug RNA was reverse transcribed. MiXCR, run by TCRdb on the immunoSEQ multiplex PCR reads, gives a single entry per CDR3 protein. Of roughly 150,000 distinct CDR3 sequences listed, roughly 94% are singletons. This clonotype originated in a human donor with Susac syndrome. The material sequenced was CD8+ T cells from PBMCs. This chain connects TRBV15 to TRBJ1-1; the D gene is possibly TRBD1 (6 bases). CDR3 loop: CATSRARDKANTEAFF. The CDR3 region has the DNA TGTGCCACCAGCAGAGCCCGGGACAAGGCTAACACTGAAGCTTTCTTT.